This T cell receptor beta chain is from a study of CD8+CD57+ T cells in acquired aplastic anemia. Study-wide background: The DNA of sorted CD4+ and CD8+ cells averaged roughly 3.2 ug.

Notes on the study in general: Patients and controls had CD8+ Simpson's diversity values that were not significantly distinct. A set of about 30 CD8+ CDR3 sequences was shared between patients and controls, and these sequences appeared highly expressed in patients.

This clonotype has ten or more counts. What it binds is not known. Using genomic DNA as the template, TCR beta VDJ and CDR3 profiling was carried out. TCRdb re-derived calls from the reads in MiXCR, one entry per CDR3 protein. The data show more than 150,000 distinct CDR3 sequences, over 60% seen once. V lost 2 bases and J lost 11, with 9 bases in between. Looked up from germline, CDR1 is ENHRY and CDR2 is SYGVKD. There are 11 residues in the CDR3. Sample: sorted CD4+, CD8+, or CD8+CD57+ T cells (not recorded which) from PBMCs. V usage is TRBV10-3 and J usage is TRBJ1-1; tentative D call: TRBD1 (5 bases). This clonotype was sampled from a human donor with severe aplastic anemia or a healthy control (not recorded which). The DNA of the CDR3 is TGTGCCATCAGTGAGAGGGGTCGGGCTTTCTTT. Translated, it gives CAISERGRAFF.